This T cell receptor (beta chain) derives from a study of vaccination and CD4 T cells after COVID-19 (dated 2022 in TCRdb). Broadly, across the study: Every convalescent patient had a positive nasal swab PCR test for SARS-CoV-2, with mild disease in nine patients and severe disease in one. Six males and four females were included in the convalescent cohort, with two Hispanic individuals, seven Caucasians, two Asians and one multiracial person represented. The spike-specific CD4+ TCR repertoire was compared before and after mRNA vaccination in under 11 COVID-19 convalescent patients and a few infection-naive healthy vaccine recipients. Control cultures received a CEFX viral epitope pool as the positive control, an HIV-1 Nef peptide pool as the negative control, or no peptide. For stimulating the cultures, overlapping spike peptide pools were used, derived from SARS-CoV-2 as well as from the common cold coronaviruses HCoV-NL63, HCoV-OC43 and HCoV-229E. Post-COVID blood samples from convalescent patients were collected a median of around 110 days after diagnosis, with a range of roughly 30 to 170 days. Post-vaccine blood samples were taken a median of around 77 days after the second vaccine dose, with a range of about 13 to 250 days. Each participant got two doses of either the Pfizer-BioNTech BNT162b2 vaccine (n=8) or the Moderna mRNA-1273 vaccine (n=2).

Library method: PCR. DNA from cultured CD4+ T cells underwent TCR sequencing with the Oncomine TCR Beta short-read assay at the Johns Hopkins FTIC core. The QIAamp micro DNA kit was used to extract genomic DNA from the cultured CD4+ T cells. Oncomine TCR Beta libraries made from cultured CD4+ T cells were pooled using unique dual indexes and sequenced on an Illumina iSeq 100. In the authors' own workflow: Non-productive sequences were removed, and CDR3s not starting with C, not ending with F or W, or shorter than 7 amino acids were discarded. Antigen-specific clonotypes were identified with the MANAFEST web application by comparing peptide-stimulated wells with reference and other culture wells. Positive clones required FDR below 0.05, an odds ratio above 5, and productive frequency above 0.1% in at least two of three replicate wells. Cross-reactive clonotypes were defined as significantly expanded in both SARS-CoV-2 spike wells and at least one common cold coronavirus spike condition. Levenshtein distances (stringdist) and unrooted phylogenetic trees (ape) in R version 3.6.1 were used to assess CDR3 homology. Through fastp at Q25 and MiXCR, TCRdb rebuilt clones from the public reads, retaining in-frame beta chains. Rows with one shared CDR3 protein collapse into an entry with the most common genes and DNA. For this entry, the V and J calls and clone size follow TCRdb and not the study's own pipeline. The sample table lists approximately 17,000 distinct CDR3 sequences, approximately 48% of them with a count of one. The top ten clonotypes cover around 4.5% of the sample.

The paper as a whole reports these results and caveats: In convalescent patients, nearly all vaccine-specific clones (304 of 307) were found to be mono-reactive for SARS-CoV-2 spike rather than cross-reactive with common cold coronaviruses. Relatively few convalescent patients were included in the study, and early timepoints after natural infection were not analyzed. In convalescent patients, a median approximately 90% of post-vaccine SARS-CoV-2-reactive clones were detected only after vaccination, suggesting vaccine-specific priming. The median count of SARS-CoV-2-reactive clonotypes went up from around 23 after infection to some 38 after vaccination, although the change was not significant.

The CDR3 has 15 amino acids, counting the end cysteine and phenylalanine. Only CDR3 DNA is held: 45 bases, read in frame from base 1. According to the germline V gene, CDR1 reads MNHEY and CDR2 reads SVGAGI. V is pared back by 0 bases and J by 15 bases, with 21 bases lying between the germline termini. Per the publication, the treatment or condition label means: approximately nine-day PBMC culture with coronavirus spike peptide pools or control peptides (ViraFEST assay). The ViraFEST assay was used in the study, in which antigen-specific T cells were expanded with peptide pools and expanded clonotypes were subsequently identified by TCR sequencing. Positive SARS-CoV-2 PCR tests in the convalescent patients dated from March to December 2020, before Alpha, Beta and Delta variants emerged in the United States. Some 2 million PBMCs per well were cultured in IMDM with roughly 5% human AB serum and approximately 9.1 IU/ml IL-2, plus 10 ug/ml peptide pools. Half of the culture medium was replaced with fresh IL-2-containing medium on days 3 and 7. CD4+ T cells were isolated after around ten days of culture through negative selection using the EasySep CD4+ T cell isolation kit. PBMCs were separated from whole blood using Ficoll-Paque Plus gradient centrifugation and then either used fresh or cryopreserved at -140C. Culture conditions were generally each tested in triplicate wells.

A word on this clonotype: It lacks a known antigen. Per-base qualities were not stored, and no clone one base away is much larger.

The specimen comprised CD4+ T cells from blood, cultured in vitro, sampled before SARS-CoV-2 vaccination. The receptor's source is a human donor who had recovered from COVID-19. Recombination connected TRBV6-5 to TRBJ2-1, and TRBD2 may be the D gene, going by 5 matching bases. The nucleotide sequence reads TGTGCCAGCAGTTACTCGAGTGGGAGCCCCCGAGCGTGGTTCTTC. Its translation reads: CASSYSSGSPRAWFF.